The T cell receptor beta chain under discussion was sequenced for a study of cytomegalovirus exposure and HLA in healthy donors. Overall study results and limits: Within the data, a cluster of highly shared sequence variants was likely a sequencing artifact.

PCR amplification relied on 60 Vbeta primers (plus 13 Jbeta primers). Using immunoSEQ multiplex PCR, the repertoire was profiled, and TCRdb retains in-frame clones only, with some absent. The sample shows fewer than 130,000 clones, and around 0.6% sits with its ten largest clones. Regarding this clone: The antigen remains unidentified. The same CDR3 is also encoded by other DNA sequences in this sample.

The TCR was taken from a man aged 45-65 years in good health and CMV-seronegative. Sequenced sample: PBMCs.

CDR3 DNA sequence: TGCGCCAGCAGCGGCCAGGGTGGGAACACTGAAGCTTTCTTT. The encoded protein is CASSGQGGNTEAFF. The J gene is TRBJ1-1, the V gene TRBV5-1; D might be TRBD1 (5 bases). The CDR3 is made up of 14 amino acids. CDR1 is SGHRS and CDR2 is YFSETQ in the germline V gene. V lost 4 bases and J lost 1, with 11 bases in between.